This TCR beta chain came from a study of low-dose radiotherapy and immunotherapy resistance in tumors. V was shortened by 10 bases and J by 2 bases, with 13 bases between the two germline ends. The CDR3 covers 13 residues. Germline V gene lookup returns CDR1 MDHEN and CDR2 SYDVKM. cDNA synthesis used a TRAV/TRBV-specific primer set for both chains. A 20-cycle PCR with a constant-region primer and V-primer adapter amplified TCRs. MiXCR, run by TCRdb on the reads, gives a single entry per CDR3 protein. The sample lists fewer than 90,000 distinct CDR3 sequences, more than 25% occurring once. Time point here: before trial treatment. This clonotype was observed a handful of times.

V gene TRBV28 combines with J gene TRBJ2-3, with TRBD2 as a possible D gene (6 bases). The sequencing used PBMCs, collected before treatment. The origin of this receptor is a female donor with ovarian cancer. The DNA for the CDR3 is TGTGCCACTGACGGGGGTACCACAGATACGCAGTATTTT. It translates to CATDGGTTDTQYF.